This T cell receptor (beta chain) was captured by sequencing in a study of neurological immune-mediated disorders (dated 2019 in TCRdb). Study-level background: Peripheral blood TCR-beta repertoires from patients with HTLV-I-associated myelopathy (HAM/TSP), patients with multiple sclerosis, and healthy controls were compared in the study using UMI-based sequencing. Of the 68 subjects in the cohort, roughly 14 were HAM/TSP patients, about 34 were multiple sclerosis patients, and about 20 were healthy controls. Longitudinal samples, technical triplicates and paired sorted CD4+ and CD8+ T-cell subsets, alongside PBMC samples, were included among the 90 to 130 TCR-beta libraries. Beyond this particular receptor, the publication reports: TCR clonal expansion was greatest in HAM/TSP patients and smallest in MS patients, who ranked below even healthy controls. Expanded clones from different subjects shared no identical CDR3 amino acid sequences, which suggests that TCR-beta repertoires were private in all groups.

This clonotype was seen only a few times. This receptor's antigen is unknown. At one boundary the junction diverges from the germline segment, which might be a read error. To synthesize cDNA, template-switch 5'RACE was performed with a primer carrying a 10-nucleotide random unique molecular identifier so that each TCR transcript was tagged. Every sequencing run covered 15-18 subjects and yielded more than 160 million TCR-beta sequences. Total RNA was extracted with the RNeasy kit. The KAPA Real-time Library Amplification kit was used to amplify TCR-beta VDJ regions with primers targeting the TCR constant region and the 5'RACE anchor. A first PCR added sample indexes and Illumina adaptors, after which a second PCR increased the library yield. The roughly 650 bp TCR product was size-selected on a 2% E-gel SizeSelection system after Ampure bead purification. Before pooling, library quality was checked on a Bioanalyzer, concentration was measured with Qubit, and libraries were quantified with the Kapa Library Quantification kit. Paired-end 2 x 150 bp sequencing of the libraries was performed on an Illumina HiSeq 2500. To increase sequence diversity, roughly 24-32% phiX was spiked into each library pool. As for how the authors treated the data: Quality-filtered reads were processed with the UMI-based MiGEC pipeline, which removed over 80% of raw TCR sequences during error correction. VDJ genes were aligned to IMGT germline references, and clonotypes were defined by unique CDR3 amino acid sequence plus V-J genes. Clonal expansion, Shannon diversity, and CDR3 relatedness (CalcPairwiseDistances, ClusterSamples) were evaluated with VDJtools, and phylogenetic trees were built with CLCbio workbench. Clones with at least 8 unique UMIs were defined as expanded, with this threshold being based on coefficient-of-variation modelling across technical triplicates. Using fastp trimming at Q25 and MiXCR clonotype assembly, TCRdb reanalyzed the public sequencing data and kept in-frame beta chains. Every distinct CDR3 protein forms one entry, paired with its most common genes and DNA. What appears here as the V and J calls and clone size reflects TCRdb's work, not the paper's. Counted in this sample were approximately 48,000 distinct CDR3 sequences; 10% of them appeared once. Jointly, the top ten make up about 5.2% of the sample.

Libraries from unsorted PBMCs were made from 2 million PBMCs kept in RNAlater at -80 degrees C until RNA extraction. Peripheral blood was subjected to Ficoll-Hypaque density gradient centrifugation to isolate PBMCs, which were then cryopreserved in liquid nitrogen. CDR1 and CDR2, per the germline V gene (reference sequence), are LNHDA and SQIVND. The CDR3 contains 16 residues, cysteine and phenylalanine counted. Just CDR3 DNA is preserved here, 48 bases in frame from base 1. The specimen was PBMCs. The chain was built from TRBV19 and TRBJ1-5, with the D gene call left open. The receptor was derived from a man in his 70s with HTLV-1-associated myelopathy (HAM/TSP). The nucleotide sequence is given as TGTGCCAGTAGTATAGGAGGGAGACATAGCAATCGGCCCCAGCATTTT. It encodes CASSIGGRHSNRPQHF.